This TCR beta chain was obtained from a study of shared clonotypes between healthy human individuals. Across the study: Three CD4 naive, three CD4 memory, two CD8 naive and one CD8 memory plate were used per donor.

Selected positively for CCR7 and CD45RO-negative, naive CD8 cells excluded terminally differentiated effector memory CD45RA+ cells. Per the original data handling: From ImmunoSEQ came sequences covering only the junction and carrying no quality scores, so filtering differed. Clones were sequenced by immunoSEQ multiplex PCR, and TCRdb holds only the in-frame ones, with some missing. That table furnishes V, J and clone size, whereas the DNA furnished D and trimming. The sample contains hundreds of thousands of clones, roughly 96% of which appear only once. Concerning this clone: Its antigen remains unknown.

General observations from the study: Shared across a few donors were around 5% of the naive CD4 clonotypes. Though the depth was large, rarefaction showed that sorted-subset sequencing was incomplete.

The TCR was taken from a man younger than 45 in good health. The sample comprised naive CD8+ T cells sorted from blood.

CDR3: CASALGNGNTGELFF. The CDR3, as DNA: TGCGCCAGCGCCCTGGGGAATGGAAACACCGGGGAGCTGTTTTTT. The gene calls are TRBV5-1 and TRBJ2-2; D is unresolved. Germline lookup yields CDR1 SGHRS and CDR2 YFSETQ. There are 15 residues in the CDR3. The V end was cut by 7 bases, the J end by 2 bases, with 15 bases between. The full variable domain, completed using reference TRBV5-1 and TRBJ2-2, is KAGVTQTPRYLIKTRGQQVTLSCSPISGHRSVSWYQQTPGQGLQFLFEYFSETQRNKGNFPGRFSGRQFSNSRSEMNVSTLELGDSALYLCASALGNGNTGELFFGEGSRLTVL.